The following is a T cell receptor beta chain sequence with its context. Its target antigen remains unknown. No clone much larger than this one lies a single base away; base qualities are absent. The immunoSEQ Assay, a bias-controlled multiplex PCR, was used to amplify TCRbeta CDR3 regions from genomic DNA. In the original analysis: The number of nucleated cells in each sample was estimated by amplification of reference gene primers within the assay. To quantify the absolute abundance of each unique TCRbeta CDR3 rearrangement, sequence reads were collapsed and filtered. For each sample, productive Simpson clonality was calculated as the square root of Simpson's diversity index over productive rearrangements. Sourced from immuneACCESS, this table was stored by TCRdb with only in-frame sequences that have V and J called. A share of the clones is absent; for the studies checked, an unresolved V gene accounts for under half, and the remainder has no known explanation. V and J calls and clone size are those listed in that table; D and trimming were worked out from the DNA. The sample data list 450,000 or so clones, and about 87% of these were observed just once. The top ten clones comprise 0.65% to 1% of the sample.

This sample stems from a study of blood T cell repertoires in COVID-19 (dated by TCRdb to 2018 to 2020). At the level of the whole study: Collaborator samples came from the United States, Italy and Spain and covered acute and convalescent phases of COVID-19. Deeply sampled blood TCRbeta repertoires from subjects exposed to, actively infected with, or recovered from COVID-19 were included in the dataset. The repertoires were released in a freely available public database meant as a resource for research on the immune response to SARS-CoV-2. The prospective study material was composed of cDNA or gDNA derived from T cells, B-cell-depleted T cells, or PBMCs. Where HLA class I and class II types were available, the types were taken from metadata supplied by the sample provider, not from assay-based typing. Sample metadata almost always included a de-identified subject ID, COVID-19 status, age in years and sex. The samples were drawn from two sources: the first 160 participants of the ongoing ImmuneRACE study, and fewer than 1,500 subjects contributed by 6 global collaborators. The paper as a whole reports these results and caveats: The amount of clinical and demographic metadata varied by source and participant and was provided uncurated.

The germline V gene provides CDR1 MGHDK and CDR2 SYGVNS. Compared with germline, V lacks 2 bases and J lacks 2 bases; bases without a gene match: 3. There are 17 amino acids in the CDR3, from cysteine to phenylalanine inclusive. Only the CDR3 region is kept as DNA, spanning 51 bases read in frame from base 1. At one collaborating source in Seattle, patients were enrolled during active infection and were followed longitudinally through the course of disease. Each collaborating institution followed its own protocols to collect whole blood in K2EDTA tubes. For TCRbeta analysis, collaborator samples were shipped as frozen whole blood, as isolated PBMCs, or as DNA extracted from either sample type.

Material for sequencing was peripheral blood. The chain was built from TRBV25-1 and TRBJ2-5, with 15 central nucleotides matching TRBD2. The receptor comes from a man aged 18 to 30 with COVID-19, enrolled during active disease. The DNA sequence follows: TGTGCCAGCAGTGAACTCGGACTAGCGGGGGGGCAAGAGACCCAGTACTTC. It specifies CASSELGLAGGQETQYF.